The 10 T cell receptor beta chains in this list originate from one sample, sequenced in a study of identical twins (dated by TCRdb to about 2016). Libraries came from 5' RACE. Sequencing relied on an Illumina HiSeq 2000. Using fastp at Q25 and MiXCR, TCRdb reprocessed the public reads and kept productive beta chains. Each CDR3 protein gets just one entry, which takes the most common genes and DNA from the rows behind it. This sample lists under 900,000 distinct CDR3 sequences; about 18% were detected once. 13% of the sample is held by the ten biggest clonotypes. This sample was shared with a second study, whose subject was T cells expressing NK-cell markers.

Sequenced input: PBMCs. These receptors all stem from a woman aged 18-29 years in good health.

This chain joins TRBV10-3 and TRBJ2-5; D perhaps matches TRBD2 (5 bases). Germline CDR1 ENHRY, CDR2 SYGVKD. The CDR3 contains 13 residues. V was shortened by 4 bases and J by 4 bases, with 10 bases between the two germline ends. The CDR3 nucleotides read TGTGCCATCAGTGGGCGAGGGAGAGAGACCCAGTACTTC. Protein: CAISGRGRETQYF.

CDR3 in DNA: TGTGCCAGCGTGGGCGGGAGGGCAAGCGATGAGCAGTTCTTC. It translates to CASVGGRASDEQFF. The rearrangement joins TRBV7-9 to TRBJ2-1; TRBD2 matches at 9 bases. V lost 8 bases, J lost 8 bases, and 10 bases stayed unmatched. Germline V CDR1 and CDR2: SEHNR, FQNEAQ (reference sequence). This CDR3 contains 14 residues.

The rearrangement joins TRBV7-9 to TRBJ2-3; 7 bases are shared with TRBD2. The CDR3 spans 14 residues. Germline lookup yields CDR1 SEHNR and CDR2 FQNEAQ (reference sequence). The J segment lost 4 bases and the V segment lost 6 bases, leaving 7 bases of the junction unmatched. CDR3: CASRFGGGADTQYF. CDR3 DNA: TGTGCCAGCAGGTTCGGTGGGGGGGCAGATACGCAGTATTTT. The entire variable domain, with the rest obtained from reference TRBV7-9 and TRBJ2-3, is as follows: DTGVSQNPRHKITKRGQNVTFRCDPISEHNRLYWYRQTLGQGPEFLTYFQNEAQLEKSRLLSDRFSAERPKGSFSTLEIQRTEQGDSAMYLCASRFGGGADTQYFGPGTRLTVL.

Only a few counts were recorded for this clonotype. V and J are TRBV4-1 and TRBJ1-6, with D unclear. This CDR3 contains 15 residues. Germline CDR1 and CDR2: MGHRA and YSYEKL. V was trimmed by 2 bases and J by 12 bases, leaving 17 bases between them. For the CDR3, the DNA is TGCGCCAGCAGCCAACTTGAGGGCGGAAAAGTACCCCTCCACTTT. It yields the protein CASSQLEGGKVPLHF.

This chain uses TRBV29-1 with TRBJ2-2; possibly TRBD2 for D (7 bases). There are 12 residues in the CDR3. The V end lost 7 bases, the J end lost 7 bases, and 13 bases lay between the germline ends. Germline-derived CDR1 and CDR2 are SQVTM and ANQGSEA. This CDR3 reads CSAGAGHGELFF. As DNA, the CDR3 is TGCAGCGCAGGAGCGGGACACGGGGAGCTGTTTTTT.

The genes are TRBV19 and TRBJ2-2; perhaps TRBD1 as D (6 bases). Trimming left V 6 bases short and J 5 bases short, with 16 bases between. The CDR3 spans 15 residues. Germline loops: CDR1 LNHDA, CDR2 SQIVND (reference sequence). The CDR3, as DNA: TGTGCCAGTAGGAAGACAGGTCCGGGGACCGGGGAGCTGTTTTTT. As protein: CASRKTGPGTGELFF.

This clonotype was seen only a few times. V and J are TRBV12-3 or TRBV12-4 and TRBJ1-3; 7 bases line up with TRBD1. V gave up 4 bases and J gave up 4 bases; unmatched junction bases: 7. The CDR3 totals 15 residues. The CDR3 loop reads CASSSGGTVGNTIYF. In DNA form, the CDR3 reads TGTGCCAGCAGTTCAGGGGGAACTGTCGGAAACACCATATATTTT.

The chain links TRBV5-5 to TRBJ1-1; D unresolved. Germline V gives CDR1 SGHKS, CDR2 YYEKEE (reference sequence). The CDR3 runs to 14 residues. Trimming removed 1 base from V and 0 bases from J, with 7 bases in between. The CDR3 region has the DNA TGTGCCAGCAGCTTGTTGAGGTTGAACACTGAAGCTTTCTTT. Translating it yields CASSLLRLNTEAFF.

Here the CDR3 reads CASSSRLASTDTQYF. In nucleotides, the CDR3 is TGTGCCAGCAGTTCCCGACTAGCCAGCACAGATACGCAGTATTTT. The chain has TRBV12-3 or TRBV12-4 and TRBJ2-3; 7 nucleotides match TRBD2. With 4 bases clipped from V and 0 bases from J, the junction kept 4 bases outside the gene matches. This CDR3 has 15 amino acids.

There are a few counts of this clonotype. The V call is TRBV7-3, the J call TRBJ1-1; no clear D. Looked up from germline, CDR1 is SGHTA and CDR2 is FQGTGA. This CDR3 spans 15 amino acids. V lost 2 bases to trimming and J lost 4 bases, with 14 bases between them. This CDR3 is CASSLLGSASTEAFF. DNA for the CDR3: TGTGCCAGCAGCTTATTGGGCAGCGCTTCCACTGAAGCTTTCTTT. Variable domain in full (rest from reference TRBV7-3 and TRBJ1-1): GAGVSQTPSNKVTEKGKYVELRCDPISGHTALYWYRQSLGQGPEFLIYFQGTGAADDSGLPNDRFFAVRPEGSVSTLKIQRTERGDSAVYLCASSLLGSASTEAFFGQGTRLTVV.